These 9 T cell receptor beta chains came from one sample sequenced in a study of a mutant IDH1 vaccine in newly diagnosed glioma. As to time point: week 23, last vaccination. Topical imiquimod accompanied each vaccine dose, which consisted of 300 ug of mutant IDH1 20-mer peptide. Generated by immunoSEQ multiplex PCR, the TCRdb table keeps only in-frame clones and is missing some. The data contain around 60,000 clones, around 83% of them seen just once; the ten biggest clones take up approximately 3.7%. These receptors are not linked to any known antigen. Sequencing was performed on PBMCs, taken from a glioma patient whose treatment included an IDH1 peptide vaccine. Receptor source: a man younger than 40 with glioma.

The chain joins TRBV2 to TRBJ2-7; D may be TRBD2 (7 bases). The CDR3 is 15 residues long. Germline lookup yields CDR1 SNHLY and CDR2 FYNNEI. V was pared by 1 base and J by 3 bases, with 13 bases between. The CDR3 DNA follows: TGTGCCAGCAGTGAAGAGGCGGGGGCAAGCTACGAGCAGTACTTC. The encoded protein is CASSEEAGASYEQYF.

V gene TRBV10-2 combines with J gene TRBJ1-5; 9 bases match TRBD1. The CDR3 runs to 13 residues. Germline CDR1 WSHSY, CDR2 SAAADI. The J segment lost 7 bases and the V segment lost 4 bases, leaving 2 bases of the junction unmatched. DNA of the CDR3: TGCGCCAGCAGTGTCACAGGGGGCCAGCCCCAGCATTTT. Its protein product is CASSVTGGQPQHF.

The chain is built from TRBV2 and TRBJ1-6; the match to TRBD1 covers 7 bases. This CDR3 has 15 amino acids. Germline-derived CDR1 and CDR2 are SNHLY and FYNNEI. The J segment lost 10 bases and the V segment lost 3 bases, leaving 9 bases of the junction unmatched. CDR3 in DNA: TGTGCCAGCAGTGACCCGACAGGGTCGGGCTCACCCCTCCACTTT. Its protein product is CASSDPTGSGSPLHF.

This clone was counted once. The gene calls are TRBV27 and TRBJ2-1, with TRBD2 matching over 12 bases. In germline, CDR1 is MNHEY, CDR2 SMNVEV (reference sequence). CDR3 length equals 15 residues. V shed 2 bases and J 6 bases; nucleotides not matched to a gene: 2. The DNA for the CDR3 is TGTGCCAGCAGTTTACTAGCGGGGGGGCCCAATGAGCAGTTCTTC. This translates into CASSLLAGGPNEQFF.

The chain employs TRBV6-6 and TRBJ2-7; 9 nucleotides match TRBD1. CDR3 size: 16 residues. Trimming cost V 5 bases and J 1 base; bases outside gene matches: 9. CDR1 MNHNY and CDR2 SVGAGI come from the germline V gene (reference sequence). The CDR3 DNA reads TGTGCCAGCAGTAATCAACAGGGGGCTTCGTCCTACGAGCAGTACTTC. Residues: CASSNQQGASSYEQYF.

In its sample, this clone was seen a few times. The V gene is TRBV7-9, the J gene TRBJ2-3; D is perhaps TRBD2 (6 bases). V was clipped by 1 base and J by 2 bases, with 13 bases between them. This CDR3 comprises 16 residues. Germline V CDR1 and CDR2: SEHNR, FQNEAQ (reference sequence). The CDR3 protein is CASSLGAAGITDTQYF. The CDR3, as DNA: TGTGCCAGCAGCTTAGGGGCGGCGGGGATCACAGATACGCAGTATTTT.

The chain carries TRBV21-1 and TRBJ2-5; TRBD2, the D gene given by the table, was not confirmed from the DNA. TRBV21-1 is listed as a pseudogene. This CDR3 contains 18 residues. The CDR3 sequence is CASSELLAGATLQETQYF. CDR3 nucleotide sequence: TGTGCCAGCAGCGAACTTCTAGCGGGGGCGACTCTCCAAGAGACCCAGTACTTC.

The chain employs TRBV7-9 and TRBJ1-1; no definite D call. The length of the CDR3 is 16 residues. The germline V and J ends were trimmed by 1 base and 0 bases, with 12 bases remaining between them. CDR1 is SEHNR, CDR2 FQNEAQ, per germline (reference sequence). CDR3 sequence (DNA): TGTGCCAGCAGCTTAGGTCAACCCCGATTGAACACTGAAGCTTTCTTT. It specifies CASSLGQPRLNTEAFF.

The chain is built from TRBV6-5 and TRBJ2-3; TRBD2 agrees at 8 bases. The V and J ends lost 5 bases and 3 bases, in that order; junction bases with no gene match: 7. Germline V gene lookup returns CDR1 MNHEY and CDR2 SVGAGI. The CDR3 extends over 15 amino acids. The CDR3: CASSRGGGATDTQYF. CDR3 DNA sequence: TGTGCCAGCAGTCGGGGGGGAGGGGCAACAGATACGCAGTATTTT.